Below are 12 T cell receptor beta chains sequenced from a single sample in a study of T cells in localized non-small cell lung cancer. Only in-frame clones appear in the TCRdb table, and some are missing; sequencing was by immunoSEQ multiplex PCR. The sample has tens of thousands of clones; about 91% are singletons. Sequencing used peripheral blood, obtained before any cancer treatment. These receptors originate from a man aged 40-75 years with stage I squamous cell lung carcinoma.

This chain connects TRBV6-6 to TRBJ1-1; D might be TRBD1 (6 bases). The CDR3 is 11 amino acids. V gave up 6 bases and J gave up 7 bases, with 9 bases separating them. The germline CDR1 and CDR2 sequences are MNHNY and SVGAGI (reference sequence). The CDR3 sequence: CASRGGGEAFF. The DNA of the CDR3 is TGTGCCAGCAGGGGAGGGGGTGAAGCTTTCTTT.

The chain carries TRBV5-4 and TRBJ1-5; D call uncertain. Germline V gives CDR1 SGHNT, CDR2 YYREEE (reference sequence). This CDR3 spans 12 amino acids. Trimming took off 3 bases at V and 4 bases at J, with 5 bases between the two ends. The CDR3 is CASSSGNQPQHF. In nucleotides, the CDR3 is TGTGCCAGCAGCTCTGGAAATCAGCCCCAGCATTTT.

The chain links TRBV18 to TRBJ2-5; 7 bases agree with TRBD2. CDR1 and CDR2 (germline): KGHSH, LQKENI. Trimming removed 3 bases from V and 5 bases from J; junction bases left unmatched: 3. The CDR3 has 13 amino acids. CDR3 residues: CASSPGGDETQYF. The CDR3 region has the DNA TGTGCCAGCTCACCGGGAGGGGATGAGACCCAGTACTTC.

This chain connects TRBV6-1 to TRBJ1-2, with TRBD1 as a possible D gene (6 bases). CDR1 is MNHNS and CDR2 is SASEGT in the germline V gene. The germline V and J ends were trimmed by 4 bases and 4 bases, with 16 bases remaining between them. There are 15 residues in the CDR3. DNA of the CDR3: TGTGCCAGCAGTGGAGGGACAACCCTAGCCTATGGCTACACCTTC. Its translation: CASSGGTTLAYGYTF.

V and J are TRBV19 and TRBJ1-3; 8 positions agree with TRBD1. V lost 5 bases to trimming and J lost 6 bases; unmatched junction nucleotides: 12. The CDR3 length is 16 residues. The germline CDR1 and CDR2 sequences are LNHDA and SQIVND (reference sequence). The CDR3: CASSASRDRISNTIYF. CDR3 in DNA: TGTGCCAGTAGTGCCTCCCGGGACAGGATTTCAAACACCATATATTTT.

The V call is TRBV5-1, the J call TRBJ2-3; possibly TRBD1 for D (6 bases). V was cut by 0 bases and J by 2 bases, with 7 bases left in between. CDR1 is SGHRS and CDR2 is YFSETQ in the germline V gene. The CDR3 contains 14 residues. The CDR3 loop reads CASSLDRATDTQYF. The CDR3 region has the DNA TGCGCCAGCAGCTTGGACAGGGCCACAGATACGCAGTATTTT.

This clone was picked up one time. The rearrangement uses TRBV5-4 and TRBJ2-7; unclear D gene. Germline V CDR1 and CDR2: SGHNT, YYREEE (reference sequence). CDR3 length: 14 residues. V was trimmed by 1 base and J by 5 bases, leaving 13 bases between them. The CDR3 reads CASSLKTSPNEQYF. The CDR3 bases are TGTGCCAGCAGCTTGAAGACGTCCCCCAACGAGCAGTACTTC. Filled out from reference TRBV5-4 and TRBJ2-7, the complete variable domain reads ETGVTQSPTHLIKTRGQQVTLRCSSQSGHNTVSWYQQALGQGPQFIFQYYREEENGRGNFPPRFSGLQFPNYSSELNVNALELDDSALYLCASSLKTSPNEQYFGPGTRLTVT.

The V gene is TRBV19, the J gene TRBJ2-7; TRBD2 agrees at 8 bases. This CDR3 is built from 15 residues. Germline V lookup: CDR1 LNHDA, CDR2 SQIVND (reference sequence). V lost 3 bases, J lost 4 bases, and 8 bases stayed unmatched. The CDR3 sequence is CASSIDGGVRYEQYF. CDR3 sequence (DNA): TGTGCCAGTAGTATCGACGGGGGGGTTCGATACGAGCAGTACTTC.

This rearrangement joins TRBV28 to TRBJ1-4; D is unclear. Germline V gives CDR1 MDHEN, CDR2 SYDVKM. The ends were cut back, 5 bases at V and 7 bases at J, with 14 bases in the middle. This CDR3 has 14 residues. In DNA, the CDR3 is TGTGCCAGCAGTGACCCCGGACGCACTGAAAAACTGTTTTTT. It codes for CASSDPGRTEKLFF. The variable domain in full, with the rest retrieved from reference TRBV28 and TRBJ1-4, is DVKVTQSSRYLVKRTGEKVFLECVQDMDHENMFWYRQDPGLGLRLIYFSYDVKMKEKGDIPEGYSVSREKKERFSLILESASTNQTSMYLCASSDPGRTEKLFFGSGTQLSVL.

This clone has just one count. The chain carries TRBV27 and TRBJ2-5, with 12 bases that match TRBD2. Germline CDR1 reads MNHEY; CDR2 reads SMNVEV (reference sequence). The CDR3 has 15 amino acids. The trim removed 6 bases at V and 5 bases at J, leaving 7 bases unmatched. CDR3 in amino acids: CASSPTSGGPETQYF. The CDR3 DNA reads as TGTGCCAGCAGCCCGACTAGCGGGGGCCCGGAGACCCAGTACTTC.

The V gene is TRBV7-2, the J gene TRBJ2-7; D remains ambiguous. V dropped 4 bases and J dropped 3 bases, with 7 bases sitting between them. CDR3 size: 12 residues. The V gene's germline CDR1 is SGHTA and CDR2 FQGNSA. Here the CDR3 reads CASSYRDYEQYF. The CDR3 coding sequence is TGTGCCAGCAGCTACAGAGACTACGAGCAGTACTTC.

CDR3 nucleotide sequence: TGCGCCAGCAGCTTGGTTACGGGGTTGGGGACCTACGAGCAGTACTTC. Residues: CASSLVTGLGTYEQYF. V usage is TRBV5-1 and J usage is TRBJ2-7, with D possibly being TRBD2 (5 bases). The V end was cut by 0 bases, the J end by 2 bases, with 15 bases between. CDR1 is SGHRS, CDR2 YFSETQ, per germline. This CDR3 is built from 16 residues.